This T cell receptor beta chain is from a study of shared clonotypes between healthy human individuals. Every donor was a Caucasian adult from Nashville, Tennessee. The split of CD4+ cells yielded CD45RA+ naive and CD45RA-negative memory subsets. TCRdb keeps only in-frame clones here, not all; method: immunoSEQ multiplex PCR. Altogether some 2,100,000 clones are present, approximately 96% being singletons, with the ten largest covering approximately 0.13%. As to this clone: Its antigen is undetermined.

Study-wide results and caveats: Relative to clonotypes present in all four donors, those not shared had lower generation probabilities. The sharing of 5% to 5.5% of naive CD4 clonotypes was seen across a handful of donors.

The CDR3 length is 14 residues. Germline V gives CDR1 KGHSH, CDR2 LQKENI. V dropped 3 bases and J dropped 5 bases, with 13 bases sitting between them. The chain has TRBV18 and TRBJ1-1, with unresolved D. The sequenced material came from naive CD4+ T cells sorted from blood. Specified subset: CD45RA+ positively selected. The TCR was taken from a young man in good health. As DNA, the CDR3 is TGTGCCAGCTCACCCTATGACGAGGTGACTGAAGCTTTCTTT. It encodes CASSPYDEVTEAFF.